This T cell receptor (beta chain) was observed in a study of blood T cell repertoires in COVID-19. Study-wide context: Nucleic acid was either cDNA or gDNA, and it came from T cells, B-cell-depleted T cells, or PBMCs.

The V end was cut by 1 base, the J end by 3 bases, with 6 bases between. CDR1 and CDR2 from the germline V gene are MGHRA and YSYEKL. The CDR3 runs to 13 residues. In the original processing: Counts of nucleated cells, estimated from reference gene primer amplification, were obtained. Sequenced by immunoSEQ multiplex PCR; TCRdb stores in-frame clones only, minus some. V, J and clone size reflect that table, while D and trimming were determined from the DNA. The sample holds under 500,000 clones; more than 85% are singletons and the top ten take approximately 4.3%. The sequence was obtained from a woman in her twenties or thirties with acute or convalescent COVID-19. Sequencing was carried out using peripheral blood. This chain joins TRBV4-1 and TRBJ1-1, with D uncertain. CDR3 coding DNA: TGCGCCAGCAGCCAAGTGAGGTACACTGAAGCTTTCTTT. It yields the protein CASSQVRYTEAFF.